This T cell receptor (beta chain) was captured by sequencing in a study of regulatory T cells in long-lasting Graves disease. Building of the TCR beta libraries involved iRepertoire HTBI primers and Arm-PCR of CDR3 regions. TCRdb recomputed calls from the multiplex PCR reads with MiXCR, one row per CDR3 protein. Of about 660,000 distinct CDR3 sequences detected, 30% appear once; the ten largest clones hold roughly 40%. This clonotype was counted only a few times. Its antigen is still unknown. Indicated time point: persistent/refractory GD, antithyroid drugs over 5 years with positive TRAb. RNA extracted from PBMCs served as the sequencing template. Looked up from germline, CDR1 is SQVTM and CDR2 is ANQGSEA. The CDR3 length is 13 residues. V dropped 0 bases and J dropped 2 bases, with 7 bases sitting between them. Overall study findings and caveats: Segments TRBV28, TRBJ1-2 and TRBJ2-5 showed preferential usage in persistent disease.

Sequencing used peripheral blood mononuclear cells (PBMCs), obtained when the disease was refractory, from a patient treated with antithyroid drugs. The sequence derives from a female donor with Graves disease. This sequence joins TRBV29-1 and TRBJ1-2; D is unclear. The CDR3 DNA reads as TGCAGCGTTGAAGACGGATTCAACTATGGCTACACCTTC. Translating gives CSVEDGFNYGYTF.